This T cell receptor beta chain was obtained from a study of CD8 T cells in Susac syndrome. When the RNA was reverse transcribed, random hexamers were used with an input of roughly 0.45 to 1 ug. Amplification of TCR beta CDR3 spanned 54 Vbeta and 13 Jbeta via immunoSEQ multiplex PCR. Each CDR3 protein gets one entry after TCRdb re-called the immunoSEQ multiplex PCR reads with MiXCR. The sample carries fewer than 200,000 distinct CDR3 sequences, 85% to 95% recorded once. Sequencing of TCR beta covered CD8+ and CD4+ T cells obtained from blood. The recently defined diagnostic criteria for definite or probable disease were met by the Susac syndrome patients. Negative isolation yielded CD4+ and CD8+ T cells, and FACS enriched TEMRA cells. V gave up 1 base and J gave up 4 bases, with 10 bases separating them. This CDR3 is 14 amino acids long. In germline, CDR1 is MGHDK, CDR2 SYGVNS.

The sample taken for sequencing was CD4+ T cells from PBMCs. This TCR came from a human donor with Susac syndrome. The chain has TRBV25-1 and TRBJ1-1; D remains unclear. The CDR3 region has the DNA TGTGCCAGCAGTGAATTTGGCAGGTTCACTGAAGCTTTCTTT. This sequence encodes CASSEFGRFTEAFF.